Here is one T cell receptor (beta chain) with its context. CDR1 is MNHEY, CDR2 SVGAGI, per germline. The CDR3 totals 11 residues. The junction had 1 base not matched to a gene; V was cut back by 6 bases and J by 8 bases. The data originate from a study of long-term antiretroviral therapy in people with HIV. An immunoSEQ assay, version v3.0, was performed at survey level. Each sample had sequencing targeting about 40,000-55,000 T-cell genomes. Sequencing was performed with immunoSEQ multiplex PCR; in TCRdb, only in-frame clones are kept and a portion is missing. The repertoire holds over 30,000 clones, around four fifths seen once, with approximately 6.2% in the top ten.

The material sequenced was unsorted PBMCs, taken 1 year after starting antiretroviral therapy. The J gene is TRBJ2-1, the V gene TRBV6-5, with 7 bases that match TRBD1. The origin of this receptor is a man aged 18 to 29 with HIV. The CDR3 reads CASSQGDEQFF. The CDR3 region has the DNA TGTGCCAGCAGCCAGGGGGATGAGCAGTTCTTC.